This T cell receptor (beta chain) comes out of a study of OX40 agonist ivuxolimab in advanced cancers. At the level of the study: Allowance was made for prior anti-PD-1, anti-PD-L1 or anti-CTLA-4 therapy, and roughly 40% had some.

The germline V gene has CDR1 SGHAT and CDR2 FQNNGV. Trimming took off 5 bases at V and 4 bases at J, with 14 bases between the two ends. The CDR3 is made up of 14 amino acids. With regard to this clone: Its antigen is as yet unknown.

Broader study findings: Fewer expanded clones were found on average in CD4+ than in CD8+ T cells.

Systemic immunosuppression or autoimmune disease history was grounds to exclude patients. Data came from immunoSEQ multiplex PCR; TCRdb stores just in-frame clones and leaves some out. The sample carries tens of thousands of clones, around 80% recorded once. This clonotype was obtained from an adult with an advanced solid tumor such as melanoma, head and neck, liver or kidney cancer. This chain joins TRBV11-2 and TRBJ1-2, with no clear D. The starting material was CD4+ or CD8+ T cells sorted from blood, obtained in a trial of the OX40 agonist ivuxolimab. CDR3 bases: TGTGCCAGCAGCCCGGTGAGGATCCTCTATGGCTACACCTTC. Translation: CASSPVRILYGYTF.